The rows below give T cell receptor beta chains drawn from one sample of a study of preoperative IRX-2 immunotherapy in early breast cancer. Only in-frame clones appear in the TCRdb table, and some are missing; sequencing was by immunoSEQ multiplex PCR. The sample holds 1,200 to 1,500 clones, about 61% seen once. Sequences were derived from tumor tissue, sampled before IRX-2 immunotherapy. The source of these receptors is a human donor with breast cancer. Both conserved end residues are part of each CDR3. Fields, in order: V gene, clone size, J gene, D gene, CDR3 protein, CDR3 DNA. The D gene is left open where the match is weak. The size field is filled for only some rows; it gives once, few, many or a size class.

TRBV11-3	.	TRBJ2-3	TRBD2	CASSLNAGGMADTQYF	TGTGCCAGCAGCTTGAACGCGGGGGGAATGGCAGATACGCAGTATTTT
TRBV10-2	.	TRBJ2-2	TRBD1	CASSMGQLNPGELFF	TGCGCCAGCAGCATGGGACAGCTTAATCCCGGGGAGCTGTTTTTT
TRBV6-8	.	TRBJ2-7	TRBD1	CATVTGLSYEQYF	TGTGCCACCGTGACAGGGCTCTCCTACGAGCAGTACTTC
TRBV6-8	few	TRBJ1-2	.	CASKIGQGNYGYTF	TGTGCCAGCAAAATTGGGCAGGGAAACTATGGCTACACCTTC
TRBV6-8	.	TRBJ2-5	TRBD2	CASSYRLAGGTSETQYF	TGTGCCAGCAGTTATCGGCTAGCGGGAGGCACTTCGGAGACCCAGTACTTC
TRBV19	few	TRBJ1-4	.	CASTTPATNEKLFF	TGTGCCAGTACTACCCCTGCAACTAATGAAAAACTGTTTTTT
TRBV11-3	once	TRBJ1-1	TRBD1	CASSLGGGPAPEAFF	TGTGCCAGCAGCTTGGGAGGGGGCCCTGCCCCTGAAGCTTTCTTT
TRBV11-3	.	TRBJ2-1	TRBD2	CASSSPGLGRDNEQFF	TGTGCCAGCAGCTCGCCGGGACTAGGGAGGGACAATGAGCAGTTCTTC
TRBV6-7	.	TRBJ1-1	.	CASSEIQGSVEAFF	TGTGCCAGCAGTGAAATACAGGGTTCGGTAGAAGCTTTCTTT
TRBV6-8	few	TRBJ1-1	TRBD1	CAISRDRESTEAFF	TGTGCCATCTCTAGGGACAGGGAGTCCACTGAAGCTTTCTTT
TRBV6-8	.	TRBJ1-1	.	CAIRTEVLSTEAFF	TGTGCCATCAGGACCGAGGTCCTAAGCACTGAAGCTTTCTTT
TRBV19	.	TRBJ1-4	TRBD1	CASSRQGNEKLFF	TGTGCCAGTAGTCGACAGGGTAATGAAAAACTGTTTTTT
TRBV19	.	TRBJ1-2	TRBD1	CASSRQGQGINDYGYTF	TGTGCCAGTAGTCGACAGGGACAGGGGATCAATGACTATGGCTACACCTTC
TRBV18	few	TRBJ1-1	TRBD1	CASSPITGGAEAFF	TGTGCCAGCTCACCAATAACAGGGGGGGCTGAAGCTTTCTTT
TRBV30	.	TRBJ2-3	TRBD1	CAWSVFSGGSTDTQYF	TGTGCCTGGAGTGTATTCTCAGGGGGCAGCACAGATACGCAGTATTTT
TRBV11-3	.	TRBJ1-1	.	CASSPRAGIVNTEAFF	TGTGCCAGCAGCCCCAGAGCAGGGATTGTGAACACTGAAGCTTTCTTT
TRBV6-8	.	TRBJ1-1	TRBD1	CASRTGTGQRGTEAFF	TGTGCCAGCAGAACCGGGACAGGGCAAAGGGGCACTGAAGCTTTCTTT
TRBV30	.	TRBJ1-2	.	CAWSGAGRNYGYTF	TGTGCCTGGAGTGGTGCAGGGAGGAACTATGGCTACACCTTC
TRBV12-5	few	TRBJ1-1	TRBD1	CASGLISTGDTEAFF	TGTGCTAGTGGTTTGATATCAACAGGGGACACTGAAGCTTTCTTT
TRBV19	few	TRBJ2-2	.	CASTRQASNTGELFF	TGTGCCAGTACTCGACAGGCGAGTAACACCGGGGAGCTGTTTTTT
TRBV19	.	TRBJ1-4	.	CASSPRRGINEKLFF	TGTGCCAGTAGTCCCCGTAGGGGGATTAATGAAAAACTGTTTTTT
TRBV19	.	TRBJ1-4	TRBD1	CASSIAQGGITNEKLFF	TGTGCCAGTAGTATTGCACAGGGGGGAATCACTAATGAAAAACTGTTTTTT
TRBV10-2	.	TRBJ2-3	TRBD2	CASNRGGYTDTQYF	TGCGCCAGCAATCGCGGGGGGTATACAGATACGCAGTATTTT
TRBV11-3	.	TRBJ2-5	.	CASSLNPSVGETQYF	TGTGCCAGCAGCCTGAACCCGTCGGTGGGGGAGACCCAGTACTTC
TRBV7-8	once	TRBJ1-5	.	CASSLNSNQPQHF	TGTGCCAGCAGCTTAAACAGCAATCAGCCCCAGCATTTT
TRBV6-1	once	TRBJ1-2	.	CASSEGVGGGSYGYTF	TGTGCCAGCAGTGAAGGGGTAGGAGGGGGTAGCTATGGCTACACCTTC
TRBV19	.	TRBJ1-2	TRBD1	CASSIRDRNNYGYTF	TGTGCCAGTAGTATCCGGGACAGGAACAACTATGGCTACACCTTC
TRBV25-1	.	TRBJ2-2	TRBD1	CASSEQGAGNTGELFF	TGTGCCAGCAGTGAGCAGGGGGCAGGGAACACCGGGGAGCTGTTTTTT
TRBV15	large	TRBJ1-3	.	CATSRERLPGSGNTIYF	TGTGCCACCAGCAGAGAGAGGCTTCCAGGGTCCGGAAACACCATATATTTT
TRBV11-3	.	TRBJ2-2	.	CASSQPDRSNTGELFF	TGTGCCAGCAGCCAACCGGACAGATCGAACACCGGGGAGCTGTTTTTT
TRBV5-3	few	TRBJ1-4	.	CARSLAEGAGIVREKLFF	TGTGCCAGAAGCTTGGCCGAGGGTGCCGGCATCGTTAGGGAAAAACTGTTTTTT
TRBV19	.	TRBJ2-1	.	CASSQGGVGDEQFF	TGTGCCAGTAGCCAAGGAGGGGTGGGAGATGAGCAGTTCTTC
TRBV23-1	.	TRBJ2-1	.	CASSFSTNNEQFF	TGCGCCAGCAGCTTTTCTACAAACAATGAGCAGTTCTTC
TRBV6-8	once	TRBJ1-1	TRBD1	CASSIPGGQTEAFF	TGTGCCAGCAGTATTCCAGGGGGCCAGACTGAAGCTTTCTTT
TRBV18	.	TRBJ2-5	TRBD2	CASSAGRRLEETQYF	TGTGCCAGCTCAGCCGGGAGGAGGCTGGAAGAGACCCAGTACTTC
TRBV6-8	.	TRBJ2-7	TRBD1	CASRGQGAYEQYF	TGTGCCAGCCGTGGACAGGGGGCGTACGAGCAGTACTTC
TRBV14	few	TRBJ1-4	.	CASSVRATNEKLFF	TGTGCCAGCAGTGTACGCGCAACTAATGAAAAACTGTTTTTT
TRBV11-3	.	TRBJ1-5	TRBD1	CASSLVRGSGQDYLQPQHF	TGTGCCAGCAGCTTAGTAAGGGGGTCGGGACAGGACTACCTCCAGCCCCAGCATTTT
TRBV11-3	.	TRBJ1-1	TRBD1	CASSRRGLGNTEAFF	TGTGCCAGCAGCCGCAGGGGGCTAGGGAACACTGAAGCTTTCTTT
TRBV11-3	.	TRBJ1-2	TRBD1	CASSLYTGGGISYTF	TGTGCCAGCAGCCTCTATACAGGGGGCGGGATTAGCTACACCTTC